These T cell receptor beta chains were read from a single sample in a study of shared clonotypes between healthy human individuals. Sequenced by immunoSEQ multiplex PCR; TCRdb stores in-frame clones only, minus some. The sample yields around 2,000,000 clones, 85% to 95% seen once. Sequencing used naive CD8+ T cells from PBMCs. The receptors shown here come from a man between 18 and 35 years old in good health. Some clones in this sample may be carry-over from other donors' samples. The CDR3 runs from the conserved cysteine through the conserved F or W. The order of the fields is clone size, V gene, J gene, D gene, CDR3 protein, CDR3 DNA. D genes are given only for firm matches. Some rows have no size entry. The others give once, few or many, or a class for an expanded clone.

>.|TRBV4-2|TRBJ2-7|.
CASSPLMSANTYEQYF
TGTGCCAGCAGCCCCTTGATGAGCGCAAATACCTACGAGCAGTACTTC
>once|TRBV10-1|TRBJ2-3|TRBD2
CASGPGLAGEEDTQYF
TGCGCCAGCGGGCCGGGACTAGCGGGAGAGGAAGATACGCAGTATTTT
>.|TRBV7-9|TRBJ2-1|.
CASVGGRGLSSYNEQFF
TGTGCCAGTGTGGGGGGCAGGGGCCTAAGCTCCTACAATGAGCAGTTCTTC
>.|TRBV27|TRBJ2-2|TRBD2
CASSFSGSNGELFF
TGTGCCAGCAGTTTCAGCGGGAGTAACGGGGAGCTGTTTTTT
>.|TRBV30|TRBJ1-6|.
CAWVAVHRSPLHF
TGTGCCTGGGTCGCTGTCCACCGTTCACCCCTCCACTTT
>.|TRBV5-6|TRBJ2-7|.
CASSPQGGYEQYF
TGTGCCAGCAGCCCCCAGGGGGGCTACGAGCAGTACTTC
>few|TRBV29-1|TRBJ1-1|.
CSVEHTEAFF
TGCAGCGTTGAACACACTGAAGCTTTCTTT
>.|TRBV11-2|TRBJ2-7|.
CASLPEGPLHYEQYF
TGTGCCAGCCTGCCCGAGGGCCCTCTCCACTACGAGCAGTACTTC
>.|TRBV27|TRBJ2-1|TRBD2
CASSSTLAGLGNEQFF
TGTGCCAGCAGTTCCACTCTAGCGGGATTAGGCAATGAGCAGTTCTTC
>.|TRBV19|TRBJ2-7|.
CASSIDLTAEQYF
TGTGCCAGTAGTATAGATCTTACCGCCGAGCAGTACTTC
>.|TRBV21-1|TRBJ2-7|.
CASSEPLHPYEQYF
TGTGCCAGCAGCGAACCCTTACACCCCTACGAGCAGTACTTC
>.|TRBV5-1|TRBJ2-5|TRBD2
CASSSGGLAGGRETQYF
TGCGCCAGCAGCTCGGGGGGACTAGCGGGAGGCCGAGAGACCCAGTACTTC
>once|TRBV27|TRBJ2-1|.
CASIATGPGGEQFF
TGTGCCAGCATTGCCACCGGCCCAGGTGGTGAGCAGTTCTTC
>.|TRBV6-6|TRBJ1-5|.
CASILEADNQPQHF
TGTGCCAGCATCTTAGAGGCAGATAATCAGCCCCAGCATTTT
>.|TRBV19|TRBJ1-5|TRBD1
CASSYYRGQNQPQHF
TGTGCCAGTAGTTACTACAGGGGGCAAAATCAGCCCCAGCATTTT
>.|TRBV27|TRBJ2-6|.
CASSHIPGGANVLTF
TGTGCCAGCAGTCACATACCTGGCGGGGCCAACGTCCTGACTTTC
>.|TRBV5-8|TRBJ2-7|TRBD1
CASSLAGTGSYEQYF
TGTGCCAGCAGCTTGGCGGGGACAGGGTCCTACGAGCAGTACTTC
>.|TRBV13|TRBJ1-1|.
CASSLEGRANTEAFF
TGTGCCAGCAGCTTAGAGGGCAGGGCGAACACTGAAGCTTTCTTT
>.|TRBV18|TRBJ2-1|TRBD2
CASSPSAGVYNEQFF
TGTGCCAGCTCACCGTCCGCGGGAGTCTACAATGAGCAGTTCTTC
>once|TRBV18|TRBJ2-5|TRBD1
CASSPPTGAETQYF
TGTGCCAGCTCACCACCGACAGGGGCAGAGACCCAGTACTTC
>.|TRBV30|TRBJ1-1|.
CAWSVFPEAFF
TGTGCCTGGAGTGTATTCCCTGAAGCTTTCTTT
>once|TRBV27|TRBJ1-2|TRBD1
CASSPRQGKNGYTF
TGTGCCAGCAGTCCCCGACAGGGAAAAAATGGCTACACCTTC
>.|TRBV12-1|TRBJ2-1|.
CASIRLLIAGGHNEQFF
TGTGCCAGCATCCGCCTGCTGATAGCGGGAGGGCACAATGAGCAGTTCTTC
>.|TRBV5-4|TRBJ1-2|TRBD1
CASSIPGTGYGYTF
TGTGCCAGCAGCATACCCGGGACAGGGTATGGCTACACCTTC
>.|TRBV28|TRBJ2-1|TRBD2
CASSFPGLAGNEQFF
TGTGCCAGCAGCTTTCCGGGACTAGCGGGGAATGAGCAGTTCTTC
>.|TRBV5-4|TRBJ2-2|.
CASSLGQNTGELFF
TGTGCCAGCAGCTTGGGGCAGAACACCGGGGAGCTGTTTTTT
>.|TRBV6-5|TRBJ2-5|TRBD1
CASSYSDRGGLETQYF
TGTGCCAGCAGTTACTCTGACAGGGGAGGTTTGGAGACCCAGTACTTC
>.|TRBV11-2|TRBJ1-1|TRBD1
CASSPSDRVNTEAFF
TGTGCCAGCAGCCCTTCGGACAGGGTGAACACTGAAGCTTTCTTT
>.|TRBV6-1|TRBJ1-4|.
CASSEGAGGSNEKLFF
TGTGCCAGCAGTGAAGGGGCGGGGGGATCTAATGAAAAACTGTTTTTT
>.|TRBV29-1|TRBJ2-1|TRBD2
CSVVASGRKGIDEQFF
TGCAGCGTTGTCGCTAGCGGGAGGAAAGGTATTGATGAGCAGTTCTTC
>.|TRBV14|TRBJ2-1|.
CASSSAPGSSYNEQFF
TGTGCCAGCAGCTCCGCCCCGGGGAGTTCCTACAATGAGCAGTTCTTC
>.|TRBV6-5|TRBJ2-5|TRBD2
CASSKGGETQYF
TGTGCCAGCAGTAAGGGAGGGGAGACCCAGTACTTC
>few|TRBV30|TRBJ1-1|.
CAWSVLMNTEAFF
TGTGCCTGGAGTGTACTGATGAACACTGAAGCTTTCTTT
>.|TRBV5-6|TRBJ2-1|.
CASSLDTRWNEQFF
TGTGCCAGCAGCTTGGACACTAGATGGAATGAGCAGTTCTTC
>.|TRBV28|TRBJ2-3|TRBD1
CASSLGTAIDTQYF
TGTGCCAGCAGTTTAGGGACAGCTATAGATACGCAGTATTTT
>.|TRBV27|TRBJ2-7|TRBD2
CASSPYSGRASYEQYF
TGTGCCAGCAGCCCGTATAGCGGGAGGGCCTCCTACGAGCAGTACTTC
>.|TRBV27|TRBJ2-1|.
CASSLRSPYNEQFF
TGTGCCAGCAGTTTGAGGAGCCCCTACAATGAGCAGTTCTTC